The 9 T cell receptor beta chains reported below all come from one sample, sequenced in a study of T cells in Graves' hyperthyroidism and ophthalmopathy. TCR beta CDR3 regions were amplified from RNA. TCR CDR3 regions were first amplified by RT-PCR with HTBI primers. From the multiplex PCR reads, TCRdb called clonotypes with MiXCR, one entry per CDR3 protein. The repertoire holds about 400,000 distinct CDR3 sequences, over 12% seen once, with 25% to 30% in the top ten. The specimen was blood. Receptors originate from a man over 45 with Graves' ophthalmopathy.

This clonotype was seen a few times. The chain is built from TRBV2 and TRBJ2-1; 7 positions agree with TRBD1. The V and J ends lost 8 bases and 6 bases, in that order; junction bases with no gene match: 7. Germline CDR1 and CDR2: SNHLY and FYNNEI. CDR3 length equals 13 residues. CDR3 DNA: TGTGCCAGCCTGAGGGGGCTCTCCAATGAGCAGTTCTTC. Protein sequence: CASLRGLSNEQFF.

V is TRBV20-1 and J is TRBJ2-7, with 11 bases matching TRBD2. Trimming took 3 bases from V and 3 from J; bases not matched to a gene: 4. CDR1 and CDR2 from the germline V gene are DFQATT and SNEGSKA (reference sequence). The CDR3 has 14 amino acids. Here the CDR3 reads CSASAGTSGYEQYF. The CDR3 bases are TGCAGTGCTAGTGCCGGGACTAGCGGCTACGAGCAGTACTTC.

This clonotype was recorded a few times. V is TRBV4-1 and J is TRBJ2-7; D perhaps matches TRBD2 (6 bases). The V end was cut by 1 base, the J end by 0 bases, with 10 bases between. The CDR3 totals 15 residues. The germline V gene has CDR1 MGHRA and CDR2 YSYEKL. CDR3 sequence reads: CASSQALTSSYEQYF. The CDR3 region has the DNA TGCGCCAGCAGCCAAGCATTGACTAGCTCCTACGAGCAGTACTTC.

This clonotype was counted only a few times. The chain's CDR3 is CASSPGGTSGSNEQFF. The CDR3 nucleotides are TGTGCCAGCAGTCCGGGAGGGACTAGCGGGAGCAATGAGCAGTTCTTC. The J gene is TRBJ2-1, the V gene TRBV12-3 or TRBV12-4, with TRBD2 matching over 14 bases. The junction had 6 bases not matched to a gene; V was cut back by 5 bases and J by 6 bases. The CDR3 contains 16 residues.

At least ten counts were recorded for this clonotype. This chain joins TRBV2 and TRBJ2-3; TRBD2 might be the D (6 bases). CDR1 and CDR2 (germline): SNHLY, FYNNEI. The V and J ends lost 7 bases and 1 base respectively, with 15 bases between them. CDR3 length: 15 residues. For the CDR3, the DNA is TGTGCCAGCACCCGACTAGTTCGCGGCACAGATACGCAGTATTTT. Protein sequence: CASTRLVRGTDTQYF. The whole variable domain, filled in from reference TRBV2 and TRBJ2-3, reads EPEVTQTPSHQVTQMGQEVILRCVPISNHLYFYWYRQILGQKVEFLVSFYNNEISEKSEIFDDQFSVERPDGSNFTLKIRSTKLEDSAMYFCASTRLVRGTDTQYFGPGTRLTVL.

This clonotype occurred a few times. The V and J genes are TRBV29-1 and TRBJ2-2; D is uncertain. CDR3 length: 12 amino acids. Germline CDR1 reads SQVTM; CDR2 reads ANQGSEA. V lost 5 bases, J lost 1 base, and 5 bases lay in between. The CDR3 sequence is CSVPWNTGELFF. In nucleotides, the CDR3 is TGCAGCGTTCCCTGGAACACCGGGGAGCTGTTTTTT.

This clonotype showed up many times. The gene calls are TRBV29-1 and TRBJ1-2; D gene uncertain. The CDR3 spans 15 residues. Trimming left V 8 bases short and J 3 bases short, with 22 bases between. The germline V gene has CDR1 SQVTM and CDR2 ANQGSEA. The CDR3 sequence is CSTSPRLSVDYGYTF. The DNA for the CDR3 is TGCAGCACATCCCCACGTCTGTCTGTTGACTATGGCTACACCTTC.

This clonotype was counted at least ten times. This chain connects TRBV20-1 to TRBJ2-7; 11 positions match TRBD2. CDR1 and CDR2 (germline): DFQATT, SNEGSKA (reference sequence). The trim removed 5 bases at V and 3 bases at J, leaving 3 bases unmatched. The CDR3 runs to 13 residues. CDR3 sequence: CSAGTSGFYEQYF. The CDR3 DNA follows: TGCAGTGCTGGGACTAGCGGATTCTACGAGCAGTACTTC.

The sample holds many counts of this clonotype. The chain is built from TRBV5-1 and TRBJ2-3; D gene ambiguous. The CDR3 runs to 13 residues. Trimming took 4 bases from V and 2 from J, leaving 8 bases between them. Germline CDR1 reads SGHRS; CDR2 reads YFSETQ. DNA of the CDR3: TGCGCCAGCAGCCTGACATACACAGATACGCAGTATTTT. This gives the protein CASSLTYTDTQYF.